What follows is one T cell receptor beta chain and its context. What it binds is not known. This may stem from a read error, because a much larger clone lies one nucleotide away. Using RNA transcripts as the source, TCR beta CDR3 regions were amplified. The TCR CDR3 first-round RT-PCR relied on the HTBI primer set. TCRdb reprocessed the multiplex PCR reads via MiXCR and lists one record per CDR3 protein. The sample shows just under 750,000 distinct CDR3 sequences, approximately 40% of them seen only once. The data originate from a study of T cells in Graves' hyperthyroidism and ophthalmopathy. Participants, patients aged 18 to 65, had newly diagnosed hyperthyroidism with a duration under 2 months. This sample holds PBMCs from about 10 ml fresh peripheral blood. Study-wide results and limits: Also found in blood were most expanded thyroid clonotypes above 0.001. Researchers report that a 13 V-J model separated ophthalmopathy from stable hyperthyroidism.

The specimen sequenced was blood. The source of this sequence is a woman aged 40 to 50 with Graves' hyperthyroidism.

CDR3 DNA sequence: TGTGCCAGTAGTGGAGGACAGCACCAAGAGACCCAGTACTTC. It specifies CASSGGQHQETQYF. J is TRBJ2-5 and V is TRBV19, with D possibly being TRBD1 (6 bases). Germline CDR1 and CDR2: LNHDA and SQIVND (reference sequence). Trimming cost V 5 bases and J 0 bases, with 10 bases left between them. CDR3 length: 14 residues.